These 27 T cell receptor beta chains originate from one sample sequenced in a study of T cells after yellow fever vaccination. A single record per CDR3 protein comes from TCRdb applying MiXCR to the 5' RACE reads. The repertoire holds 450,000 to 650,000 distinct CDR3 sequences, 20% to 25% seen once, with about 16% in the top ten. This specimen was PBMCs, taken roughly 20 days after the first yellow fever vaccination. The receptor source for this set is a man aged 18 to 35 who received the YFV17D yellow fever vaccine.

The CDR3 sequence is CASSRTEANYGYTF. The CDR3 bases are TGCGCCAGCAGCCGGACCGAAGCTAACTATGGCTACACCTTC. The genes are TRBV5-1 and TRBJ1-2; D not resolved. CDR3 size: 14 residues. Germline V gene sequence: CDR1 SGHRS, CDR2 YFSETQ. With 4 bases removed from V and 0 bases from J, the gap between germline ends came to 10 bases.

This clonotype was counted a few times. J is TRBJ1-2 and V is TRBV30; 9 nucleotides match TRBD1. This CDR3 spans 16 amino acids. After removal of 1 base from V and 3 bases from J, the junction contained 9 bases not matched to a gene. Per germline, CDR1 GTSNPN and CDR2 SVGIG (reference sequence). This CDR3 is CAWSASTGTGYYGYTF. For the CDR3, the DNA is TGTGCCTGGAGTGCTTCGACCGGGACAGGGTACTATGGCTACACCTTC.

This chain joins TRBV7-2 and TRBJ2-2; 11 bases match TRBD2. CDR3 size: 15 residues. V lost 4 bases to trimming and J lost 3 bases; unmatched junction nucleotides: 1. Per the germline V gene, CDR1 is SGHTA and CDR2 is FQGNSA. The CDR3 loop reads CASSWGLADTGELFF. CDR3 bases: TGTGCCAGCAGCTGGGGACTAGCGGACACCGGGGAGCTGTTTTTT.

This clonotype was counted many times. V gene TRBV20-1 combines with J gene TRBJ2-1, with 12 bases aligning to TRBD2. V lost 3 bases and J lost 7; bases outside the gene matches: 1. The CDR3 totals 13 residues. Looked up from germline, CDR1 is DFQATT and CDR2 is SNEGSKA (reference sequence). Here the CDR3 reads CSASGLAGNEQFF. The CDR3 DNA sequence: TGCAGTGCTAGTGGACTAGCGGGGAATGAGCAGTTCTTC.

This clonotype was counted between two and nine times. The gene calls are TRBV15 and TRBJ1-3; 9 bases match TRBD1. Per the germline V gene, CDR1 is LNHNV and CDR2 is YYDKDF (reference sequence). V trimming: 0 bases; J trimming: 3 bases; junction bases outside the gene matches: 3. The CDR3 spans 16 residues. The CDR3 spells CATSRDGTGFGNTIYF. CDR3 sequence (DNA): TGTGCCACCAGCAGAGATGGGACAGGGTTTGGAAACACCATATATTTT.

V and J are TRBV6-5 and TRBJ2-3; 9 bases map to TRBD2. The length of the CDR3 is 19 residues. V dropped 2 bases and J dropped 2; count of bases not matched to a gene: 14. Germline values: CDR1 MNHEY, CDR2 SVGAGI. This CDR3 reads CASSYRRYGTSGFTDTQYF. The CDR3 DNA is TGTGCCAGCAGTTACCGCCGGTATGGCACTAGCGGGTTCACAGATACGCAGTATTTT.

Many counts were recorded for this clonotype. The chain has TRBV29-1 and TRBJ2-5; D uncertain. Germline assignment: CDR1 SQVTM and CDR2 ANQGSEA. The V end was cut by 6 bases, the J end by 6 bases, with 14 bases between. The CDR3 loop spans 12 amino acids. Here the CDR3 reads CSVGSGGQTQYF. The CDR3 nucleotides read TGCAGCGTCGGAAGTGGTGGCCAGACCCAGTACTTC.

This clonotype was counted at least ten times. CDR3 sequence (DNA): TGTGCCAGCAGCTTAGGGTCTGCCAAAAACATTCAGTACTTC. This sequence encodes CASSLGSAKNIQYF. The rearrangement joins TRBV7-2 to TRBJ2-4; D gene uncertain. Germline loops: CDR1 SGHTA, CDR2 FQGNSA. Trimming took 1 base from V and 1 from J, leaving 5 bases between them. The CDR3 loop spans 14 amino acids.

On this clonotype itself: One end of the junction varies from germline; a read error may be responsible. The V call is TRBV2, the J call TRBJ2-1, with a possible D match to TRBD1 (6 bases). Germline CDR1 SNHLY, CDR2 FYNNEI. This CDR3 has 15 amino acids. CDR3 in amino acids: CASTEQGSGYNEQFF. CDR3 DNA: TGTGCCAGCACTGAACAGGGCTCTGGCTACAATGAGCAGTTCTTC.

This clonotype has a count of ten or more. V gene TRBV11-2 combines with J gene TRBJ2-3; D is undetermined. In germline, CDR1 is SGHAT, CDR2 FQNNGV. The CDR3 spans 13 residues. V was pared by 5 bases and J by 6 bases, with 12 bases between. The CDR3 region is CASSPPYWDTQYF. CDR3 DNA sequence: TGTGCCAGCAGCCCTCCTTACTGGGATACGCAGTATTTT.

The chain carries TRBV20-1 and TRBJ2-7, with 10 bases identical to TRBD1. CDR3 length: 15 amino acids. Trimming at V came to 1 base and at J to 5 bases, leaving 8 bases not matched to a gene. Germline V gives CDR1 DFQATT, CDR2 SNEGSKA (reference sequence). The CDR3 nucleotides are TGCAGTGCTAGAGGCGGGGACAGGGGAGTGCACGAGCAGTACTTC. Translation gives CSARGGDRGVHEQYF.

The V call is TRBV7-2, the J call TRBJ2-3; TRBD2 might be the D (5 bases). The CDR3 length is 13 residues. Germline V gene sequence: CDR1 SGHTA, CDR2 FQGNSA. V gave up 5 bases and J gave up 8 bases, with 14 bases separating them. CDR3 sequence: CASSTRSEGTQYF. Here the CDR3 DNA reads TGTGCCAGCAGCACCCGCTCTGAGGGTACGCAGTATTTT.

Only a few counts were recorded for this clonotype. The V call is TRBV19, the J call TRBJ1-5; a weak D match, TRBD1 (6 bases). Germline values: CDR1 LNHDA, CDR2 SQIVND (reference sequence). The CDR3 consists of 16 residues. Trimming shortened V by 7 bases and J by 2 bases, and 18 bases separated the two germline ends. The chain's CDR3 is CASNPGHLFRNQPQHF. The CDR3 DNA follows: TGTGCCAGTAATCCGGGACACCTTTTCCGCAATCAGCCCCAGCATTTT.

This clonotype was counted many times. This chain connects TRBV14 to TRBJ1-1, with D perhaps TRBD1 (5 bases). Germline-derived CDR1 and CDR2 are SGHDN and FVKESK. Trimming removed 4 bases from V and 0 bases from J, with 6 bases in between. The CDR3 sequence is 13 residues long. The CDR3 loop reads CASSRDLNTEAFF. For the CDR3, the DNA is TGTGCCAGCAGCCGGGACCTGAACACTGAAGCTTTCTTT.

This clonotype was counted a single time. V is TRBV24-1 and J is TRBJ2-3; no clear D. The CDR3 is made up of 12 amino acids. Germline V gene lookup returns CDR1 KGHDR and CDR2 SFDVKD. Deletions cut 4 bases from V and 5 bases from J, with 6 bases between. CDR3: CATSDEIDTQYF. Here the CDR3 DNA reads TGTGCCACCAGTGACGAGATAGATACGCAGTATTTT.

The chain has TRBV7-9 and TRBJ1-5; D uncertain. CDR3 length: 15 amino acids. Deletions cut 6 bases from V and 0 bases from J, with 12 bases between. The germline V gene encodes CDR1 SEHNR and CDR2 FQNEAQ (reference sequence). The CDR3 DNA is TGTGCCAGCAGTAAAGTCCCAGGTAGCAATCAGCCCCAGCATTTT. Protein: CASSKVPGSNQPQHF.

This clonotype appeared a few times. V usage is TRBV24-1 and J usage is TRBJ1-2; 8 nucleotides line up with TRBD1. The germline gives CDR1 KGHDR, CDR2 SFDVKD. Trimming cost V 3 bases and J 3 bases; bases outside gene matches: 2. The CDR3 runs 14 residues. CDR3 in amino acids: CATSDATGDYGYTF. The CDR3 nucleotides read TGTGCCACCAGTGATGCGACAGGGGACTATGGCTACACCTTC.

The genes are TRBV19 and TRBJ1-6, with a tentative D call TRBD1 (6 bases). Germline CDR1 and CDR2: LNHDA and SQIVND (reference sequence). The CDR3 totals 16 residues. V shed 3 bases and J shed 7 bases, with 16 bases lying between them. The chain's CDR3 is CASSIQTGLQNSPLHF. CDR3 DNA: TGTGCCAGTAGTATCCAAACAGGGCTGCAAAATTCACCCCTCCACTTT.

This chain uses TRBV7-3 with TRBJ1-1, with 8 nucleotides matching TRBD1. Trimming cost V 2 bases and J 5 bases; bases outside gene matches: 7. CDR1 and CDR2 (germline): SGHTA, FQGTGA. The length of the CDR3 is 15 residues. The CDR3 DNA is TGTGCCAGCAGCTTAGACAGGGGACGATGGACTGAAGCTTTCTTT. The encoded protein is CASSLDRGRWTEAFF.

In its sample, this clonotype was seen a few times. The chain couples TRBV20-1 to TRBJ1-6; D is undetermined. The CDR3 is 14 residues long. The germline gives CDR1 DFQATT, CDR2 SNEGSKA (reference sequence). V lost 3 bases, J lost 4 bases, and 10 bases lay in between. CDR3 sequence (DNA): TGCAGTGCTAGGGTTGGACCTTATAATTCACCCCTCCACTTT. As protein: CSARVGPYNSPLHF.

This clonotype was counted many times. As DNA, the CDR3 is TGTGCCAGCAGTTCCCCGGGGGGGGGCGAAGGAAACACCATATATTTT. This codes for CASSSPGGGEGNTIYF. V and J are TRBV12-3 or TRBV12-4 and TRBJ1-3, with D tentatively TRBD1 (6 bases). Trimming cost V 4 bases and J 4 bases, with 17 bases left between them. This CDR3 comprises 16 residues.

This chain uses TRBV6-5 with TRBJ1-2; the D is unclear. The CDR3 covers 15 residues. V lost 0 bases and J lost 8, with 16 bases in between. CDR1 and CDR2 from the germline V gene are MNHEY and SVGAGI. The CDR3 region is CASSYSEVSPWGYTF. The CDR3 region has the DNA TGTGCCAGCAGTTACTCTGAGGTTTCGCCCTGGGGCTACACCTTC.

This chain joins TRBV7-9 and TRBJ1-1; possibly TRBD1 for D (5 bases). CDR3 length: 12 residues. With 10 bases removed from V and 1 base from J, the gap between germline ends came to 10 bases. The V gene's germline CDR1 is SEHNR and CDR2 FQNEAQ (reference sequence). CDR3 bases: TGTGCCACCGCGGGGCAGAACACTGAAGCTTTCTTT. Its protein is CATAGQNTEAFF.

This clonotype was detected a few times. V gene TRBV7-9 combines with J gene TRBJ1-1; unclear D gene. The CDR3 length is 12 residues. Trimming stripped 10 bases from V and 7 bases from J, with 16 bases between. Germline V gene data show CDR1 as SEHNR and CDR2 as FQNEAQ (reference sequence). The CDR3 bases are TGTGCCACCGCTGGACCGAACCTTGAAGCTTTCTTT. It is translated as CATAGPNLEAFF.

The rearrangement joins TRBV7-2 to TRBJ2-1; 15 nucleotides agree with TRBD2. CDR1 and CDR2 (germline): SGHTA, FQGNSA. Trimming removed 5 bases from V and 11 bases from J; junction bases left unmatched: 4. The CDR3 contains 14 residues. CDR3 in amino acids: CASSAGLAGGKQFF. The CDR3 DNA sequence: TGTGCCAGCAGCGCGGGACTAGCGGGGGGAAAGCAGTTCTTC.

The rearrangement links TRBV4-1 to TRBJ2-4; D ambiguous. The V gene's germline CDR1 is MGHRA and CDR2 YSYEKL. The CDR3 is made up of 17 amino acids. V was clipped by 0 bases and J by 8 bases, with 20 bases between them. CDR3 nucleotides: TGCGCCAGCAGCCAAGATTCTCCAGGAACTGCCGAGGACATTCAGTACTTC. Translated: CASSQDSPGTAEDIQYF.

The rearrangement joins TRBV7-9 to TRBJ2-7, with a weak D call TRBD2 (5 bases). V lost 3 bases and J lost 2, with 11 bases in between. Germline values: CDR1 SEHNR, CDR2 FQNEAQ (reference sequence). CDR3 length equals 14 residues. The CDR3 here is CASSLAEGPYEQYF. As DNA, the CDR3 is TGTGCCAGCAGCTTGGCCGAGGGTCCCTACGAGCAGTACTTC.